These T cell receptor beta chains were read from a single sample in a study of vaccination effects on CD4 cells after COVID-19. Sequencing was performed with immunoSEQ multiplex PCR; in TCRdb, only in-frame clones are kept and a portion is missing. Of about 73,000 clones in the sample, 65% to 80% were seen once. Their target antigens are unknown. The sample was CD4+ T cells from PBMCs cultured with HCoV-NL63 spike peptides, taken before COVID-19 vaccination. The receptors were sampled from a human donor who received a COVID-19 vaccine. CDR3s include the opening cysteine and the closing phenylalanine or tryptophan. Each record gives: V gene, D gene, clone size, J gene, CDR3 DNA, CDR3 protein. A D gene is named only where the DNA matches it firmly. The size field is filled for only some rows; it gives once, few, many or a size class.

TRBV18	-	-	TRBJ2-1	TGTGCCAGCTCCTTTTTAAGCGCGAAGAGTTCCTACAATGAGCAGTTCTTC	CASSFLSAKSSYNEQFF
TRBV6-5	-	-	TRBJ1-1	TGTGCCAGCAGTTACGGCGGGGTTACTGAAGCTTTCTTT	CASSYGGVTEAFF
TRBV6-5	-	-	TRBJ2-5	TGTGCCAGCACCCCGGGGCTGGGAGAGACCCAGTACTTC	CASTPGLGETQYF
TRBV14	-	-	TRBJ2-6	TGTGCCAGCAGCCAACCTGGGGCCAACGTCCTGACTTTC	CASSQPGANVLTF
TRBV5-1	-	-	TRBJ2-2	TGCGCCAGCAGCGGGACATTGAACACCGGGGAGCTGTTTTTT	CASSGTLNTGELFF
TRBV11-1	-	-	TRBJ2-5	TGTGCCAGCAGCTTAGGGACACACGGGGCGGGAGAGACCCAGTACTTC	CASSLGTHGAGETQYF
TRBV18	-	-	TRBJ1-2	TGTGCCAGCTCACCACCGCGGGGCCCCTACTATGGCTACACCTTC	CASSPPRGPYYGYTF
TRBV5-1	-	-	TRBJ2-3	TGCGCCAGCAGCTTAGGCCTAGATACGCAGTATTTT	CASSLGLDTQYF
TRBV2	TRBD1	few	TRBJ1-2	TGTGCCAGCAGTGTAGTGGGACAGGGCTCTGGCTACACCTTC	CASSVVGQGSGYTF
TRBV11-2	-	few	TRBJ2-5	TGTGCCAGCAGCGACAAAAGGGGCGGAGAGACCCAGTACTTC	CASSDKRGGETQYF
TRBV9	-	-	TRBJ2-3	TGTGCCAGCAGCGCCTCGACAGGCATCACAGATACGCAGTATTTT	CASSASTGITDTQYF
TRBV20-1	-	few	TRBJ1-2	TGCAGTGCTAGAGGGGATGGCTACACCTTC	CSARGDGYTF
TRBV18	-	-	TRBJ2-3	TGTGCCAGCTCACCACCGGGGCCACGGGAAGATACGCAGTATTTT	CASSPPGPREDTQYF
TRBV16	-	-	TRBJ1-5	TGTGCCAGCAGCCAGAATAGCAATCAGCCCCAGCATTTT	CASSQNSNQPQHF
TRBV7-2	TRBD1	-	TRBJ2-4	TGTGCCAGCAGCTTAGACAGGGGCGGCGGCATTCAGTACTTC	CASSLDRGGGIQYF
TRBV14	-	-	TRBJ2-6	TGTGCCAGCAGCCCCGGGGCCAACGTCCTGACTTTC	CASSPGANVLTF
TRBV5-1	TRBD2	-	TRBJ2-1	TGCGCCAGCAACGCATTCGGCGGGGGGTTATCGAATGAGCAGTTCTTC	CASNAFGGGLSNEQFF
TRBV30	-	-	TRBJ1-6	TGTGCCTGGAGTCCACACGAGGGGTACCTCCACTTT	CAWSPHEGYLHF
TRBV18	-	few	TRBJ2-2	TGTGCCAGCTCACTCCAGGGAGGACAGAGCACCGGGGAGCTGTTTTTT	CASSLQGGQSTGELFF
TRBV5-1	-	few	TRBJ2-1	TGCGCCAGCTTCCGAGGGGGTGGATACAATGAGCAGTTCTTC	CASFRGGGYNEQFF
TRBV9	TRBD2	-	TRBJ2-3	TGTGCCAGCAGCGTAGTTTCTAGCGGGGGCCGGGGCACAGATACGCAGTATTTT	CASSVVSSGGRGTDTQYF
TRBV7-9	-	-	TRBJ2-2	TGTGCCAGCATGCCAGGGGTCTGCTCCACCGGGGAGCTGTTTTTT	CASMPGVCSTGELFF
TRBV24-1	-	-	TRBJ1-1	TGTGCCACCTCTGGTGATTCGACTGAAGCTTTCTTT	CATSGDSTEAFF
TRBV11-2	-	few	TRBJ1-4	TGTGCCAGCACGGGGGGGTTCTCCACTCCACTGTTTTTT	CASTGGFSTPLFF
TRBV7-9	TRBD2	few	TRBJ2-2	TGTGCCAGCAGCCGATTCTCTAGCGGGGGGATACCGGGGGAGCTGTTTTTT	CASSRFSSGGIPGELFF
TRBV4-1	-	-	TRBJ1-2	TGCGCCAGCAGCCAAGATAATGCGGGAGGGACGTATGGCTACACCTTC	CASSQDNAGGTYGYTF
TRBV3-1/TRBV3-2	-	once	TRBJ2-2	TGTGCCAGCAGCCGCCTACACCCGATTAGCGGGGAGCTGTTTTTT	CASSRLHPISGELFF
TRBV24-1	-	-	TRBJ2-1	TGTGCCACCAGTGAATCTGGGCTGGTTGAGCAGTTCTTC	CATSESGLVEQFF
TRBV19	-	-	TRBJ2-5	TGTGCCAGTAGTATCCTCTCGGGGGCCGGAGAGACCCAGTACTTC	CASSILSGAGETQYF
TRBV20-1	-	-	TRBJ2-6	TGCAGTGCTAGTCCCGGTAATGGGGCCAACGTCCTGACTTTC	CSASPGNGANVLTF
TRBV19	-	-	TRBJ1-3	TGTGCCAGTAGTATTAACAGTGGAAACACCATATATTTT	CASSINSGNTIYF
TRBV12-3/TRBV12-4	-	-	TRBJ1-2	TGTGCCAGCAGTTTGATAGGAGCGAGCTACACCTTC	CASSLIGASYTF
TRBV9	-	-	TRBJ2-3	TGTGCCAGCAGCGGGGGCCTCTTATATGAGGATACGCAGTATTTT	CASSGGLLYEDTQYF
TRBV6-5	-	-	TRBJ2-2	TGTGCCAGCAGAATTAGGACCGGCTCGCCCGGGGAGCTGTTTTTT	CASRIRTGSPGELFF
TRBV11-2	-	-	TRBJ1-3	TGTGCCAGCAGCCGGGACTACTCTGGAAACACCATATATTTT	CASSRDYSGNTIYF
TRBV19	TRBD1	once	TRBJ2-3	TGTGCCAGTAGTCCCCAGCGGACAGGGATCCCAGATACGCAGTATTTT	CASSPQRTGIPDTQYF
TRBV19	TRBD1	-	TRBJ1-2	TGTGCCAGTAGTACACCCGGGACAGGGGGCATTGTTAATGGCTACACCTTC	CASSTPGTGGIVNGYTF
TRBV3-1/TRBV3-2	-	-	TRBJ2-2	TGTGCCAGCAGCCATACAGGGTCCGGGGAGCTGTTTTTT	CASSHTGSGELFF
TRBV30	TRBD1	-	TRBJ1-1	TGTGCCTGGAGTTGGGTGGACAGGGAAGGCACTGAAGCTTTCTTT	CAWSWVDREGTEAFF
TRBV6-5	-	-	TRBJ1-1	TGTGCCAGCAGCCGAACAGTGAACACTGAAGCTTTCTTT	CASSRTVNTEAFF
TRBV12-3/TRBV12-4	-	-	TRBJ1-2	TGTGCCAGCACTCTCTTTACGGCGTCTGGCTACACCTTC	CASTLFTASGYTF
TRBV19	-	-	TRBJ2-3	TGTGCCAGTACCGAACAGGGAACAGATACGCAGTATTTT	CASTEQGTDTQYF
TRBV19	TRBD2	-	TRBJ2-1	TGTGCCAGTAGTACAGATGGAGAGCGGGGAGACTCCTACAATGAGCAGTTCTTC	CASSTDGERGDSYNEQFF
TRBV19	-	-	TRBJ1-4	TGTGCCAGTAGTAAACGTGAATGGTCGGCTGCTAATGAAAAACTGTTTTTT	CASSKREWSAANEKLFF
TRBV5-1	-	-	TRBJ1-1	TGCGCCAGCAGCCCGAGAACGCAGGGGAACACTGAAGCTTTCTTT	CASSPRTQGNTEAFF
TRBV6-5	TRBD1	few	TRBJ1-4	TGTGCCAGCTCAACAGGGGATTTGGATGAAAAACTGTTTTTT	CASSTGDLDEKLFF
TRBV11-2	-	-	TRBJ2-1	TGTGCCAGCAGCTTAGCTCGGGACGGGACTTTCTATGAGCAGTTCTTC	CASSLARDGTFYEQFF
TRBV10-2	TRBD2	-	TRBJ2-5	TGCGCCAGCAGGGCGGGACTAGCGGGACCCAAGAGATTGGACTTC	CASRAGLAGPKRLDF
TRBV2	TRBD1	-	TRBJ1-1	TGTGCCAGCAGGATACCGGGACAGGGAGTTAGCACTGAAGCTTTCTTT	CASRIPGQGVSTEAFF
TRBV29-1	TRBD1	-	TRBJ2-3	TGCAGCGCGAGCCGGGGAACAGGGGGCCCCTCAGATACGCAGTATTTT	CSASRGTGGPSDTQYF
TRBV9	TRBD1	-	TRBJ2-1	TGTGCCAGCAGCCCGCGACTCGGGACAGTCATTACGGAGCAGTTCTTC	CASSPRLGTVITEQFF
TRBV5-1	-	-	TRBJ1-2	TGCGCCAGCAGCTTCACAGGGACATATGGCTACACCTTC	CASSFTGTYGYTF
TRBV15	-	-	TRBJ1-1	TGTGCCACCAGCAGAGATGGGACGGCTAAAGCTTTCTTT	CATSRDGTAKAFF
TRBV7-3	TRBD2	-	TRBJ2-3	TGTGCCAGCAGCTTAGGGGAGGGTACGCAGTATTTT	CASSLGEGTQYF
TRBV6-5	-	-	TRBJ2-4	TGTGCCAGCAGGTATCTGAGGGATTTTTGGAGCCTCTTC	CASRYLRDFWSLF
TRBV6-5	TRBD1	-	TRBJ1-1	TGTGCCAGCCGGGGACAGGGGGCGGGAAACACTGAAGCTTTCTTT	CASRGQGAGNTEAFF
TRBV9	-	-	TRBJ2-1	TGTGCCAGCAGTCAGTATTACAATGAGCAGTTCTTC	CASSQYYNEQFF
TRBV6-2/TRBV6-3	TRBD1	-	TRBJ1-6	TGTGCCAGCAGTTACTTGACAGGGGAGAACTCACCCCTCCACTTT	CASSYLTGENSPLHF
TRBV7-3	TRBD1	-	TRBJ2-3	TGTGCCAGCAGCTTACAGGGACAGGGCCTCACAGATACGCAGTATTTT	CASSLQGQGLTDTQYF
TRBV5-4	-	-	TRBJ2-1	TGTGCCAGCAGGTTTCTTGGAGGAAACAATGAGCAGTTCTTC	CASRFLGGNNEQFF